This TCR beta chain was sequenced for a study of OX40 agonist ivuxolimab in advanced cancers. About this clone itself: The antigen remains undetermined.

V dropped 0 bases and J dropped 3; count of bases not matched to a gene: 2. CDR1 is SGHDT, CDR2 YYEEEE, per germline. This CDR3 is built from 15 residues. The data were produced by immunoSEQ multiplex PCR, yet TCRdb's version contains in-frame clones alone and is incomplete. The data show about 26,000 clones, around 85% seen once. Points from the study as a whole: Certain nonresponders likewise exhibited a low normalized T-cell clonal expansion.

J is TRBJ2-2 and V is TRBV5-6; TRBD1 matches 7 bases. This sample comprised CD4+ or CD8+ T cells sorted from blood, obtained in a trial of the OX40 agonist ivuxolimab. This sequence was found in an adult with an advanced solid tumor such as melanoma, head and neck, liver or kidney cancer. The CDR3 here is CASSLGDRYTGELFF. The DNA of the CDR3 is TGTGCCAGCAGCTTGGGGGACAGATACACCGGGGAGCTGTTTTTT.